This T cell receptor beta chain was identified during a study of shared clonotypes between healthy human individuals. Study-level background: Participating donors consisted of a couple of women and three men aged 18 to 49. Three CD4 naive, three CD4 memory, two CD8 naive and one CD8 memory plate were used per donor.

The CDR3 runs to 16 residues. Germline lookup yields CDR1 SGHRS and CDR2 YFSETQ. Germline trimming cut 5 bases from V and 0 bases from J; bases unmatched to any gene: 9. The data were produced by immunoSEQ multiplex PCR, yet TCRdb's version contains in-frame clones alone and is incomplete. The repertoire holds roughly 770,000 clones, with 90% to 98% as singletons. CD8 cells regarded as naive lacked CD45RO, were positively chosen for CCR7, and omitted terminally differentiated effector memory CD45RA+ cells. Participating donors were healthy, HIV-negative adults free of recent acute infections or vaccinations.

The source of this sequence is a young man in good health. The sequenced sample consisted of naive CD8+ T cells sorted from blood. The chain is built from TRBV5-1 and TRBJ2-7; 9 positions agree with TRBD2. CDR3 nucleotide sequence: TGCGCCAGCAGATATGATAGCGGGAGCACCTCCTACGAGCAGTACTTC. Translation gives CASRYDSGSTSYEQYF.